These 17 T cell receptor beta chains share one sample of origin, sequenced in a study of OX40 agonist ivuxolimab in advanced cancers. Assay used: immunoSEQ multiplex PCR; TCRdb lists only in-frame clones, some missing. The sample includes tens of thousands of clones, 60% to 80% of them seen just once. The specimen was CD4+ or CD8+ T cells sorted from blood, collected in a trial of the OX40 agonist ivuxolimab. These receptors all stem from an adult with an advanced solid tumor such as melanoma, head and neck, liver or kidney cancer.

The V call is TRBV6-6, the J call TRBJ2-3; possible D gene TRBD1, 5 bases. V lost 6 bases to trimming and J lost 4 bases, with 17 bases between them. The germline V gene encodes CDR1 MNHNY and CDR2 SVGAGI (reference sequence). CDR3 length: 15 amino acids. The CDR3 coding sequence is TGTGCCAGCAGCCTCCCCCTAGTAGGGGCAGATACGCAGTATTTT. It specifies CASSLPLVGADTQYF.

This sequence joins TRBV5-1 and TRBJ2-1, with 9 bases identical to TRBD2. With 4 bases clipped from V and 4 bases from J, the junction kept 6 bases outside the gene matches. CDR1 is SGHRS and CDR2 is YFSETQ in the germline V gene. The CDR3 sequence is 15 residues long. CDR3 region: CASSPLTSGYNEQFF. The CDR3 DNA is TGCGCCAGCAGCCCGTTGACTAGCGGTTACAATGAGCAGTTCTTC.

V is TRBV6-6 and J is TRBJ2-7; 11 bases align to TRBD1. The germline V gene has CDR1 MNHNY and CDR2 SVGAGI (reference sequence). This CDR3 region has 15 residues. V lost 7 bases and J lost 4; bases outside the gene matches: 9. The CDR3 spells CASNNRDRGAYEQYF. DNA of the CDR3: TGTGCCAGCAACAACCGGGACAGGGGGGCATACGAGCAGTACTTC.

The rearrangement links TRBV9 to TRBJ2-2, with D perhaps matching TRBD1 (5 bases). Germline loops: CDR1 SGDLS, CDR2 YYNGEE. The length of the CDR3 is 13 residues. V shed 1 base and J shed 5 bases, with 6 bases lying between them. The CDR3 DNA follows: TGTGCCAGCAGCGTATCAGGGACCGGGGAGCTGTTTTTT. This sequence encodes CASSVSGTGELFF.

This chain connects TRBV4-2 to TRBJ1-1; possibly TRBD1 for D (5 bases). Germline lookup yields CDR1 LGHNA and CDR2 YNFKEQ. V gave up 1 base and J gave up 1 base, with 13 bases separating them. The CDR3 consists of 16 residues. CDR3 region: CASSQGEGQGNTEAFF. The DNA for the CDR3 is TGTGCCAGCAGCCAAGGGGAAGGACAAGGGAACACTGAAGCTTTCTTT.

The chain combines TRBV7-9 with TRBJ1-1, with D unresolved. In germline, CDR1 is SEHNR, CDR2 FQNEAQ (reference sequence). Trimming stripped 4 bases from V and 4 bases from J, with 16 bases between. The CDR3 consists of 15 residues. CDR3 residues: CASSSNPGSTTEAFF. The CDR3 nucleotides are TGTGCCAGCAGCTCCAATCCGGGTTCAACCACTGAAGCTTTCTTT.

V usage is TRBV5-4 and J usage is TRBJ2-7; 16 bases are shared with TRBD2. Germline V gene data show CDR1 as SGHNT and CDR2 as YYREEE (reference sequence). CDR3 length: 16 amino acids. J was trimmed by 6 bases and V by 4 bases; bases with no gene match: 7. Written as DNA, the CDR3 is TGTGCCAGCAGCCTGGGACTAGCGGGGGGGAGGACCGAGCAGTACTTC. This sequence encodes CASSLGLAGGRTEQYF.

The chain carries TRBV4-2 and TRBJ2-1; no firm D call. The CDR3 spans 14 residues. Trimming pared 0 bases from V and 2 bases from J, leaving 5 bases between. Germline CDR1 and CDR2: LGHNA and YNFKEQ. This CDR3 reads CASSQDSAYNEQFF. CDR3 bases: TGTGCCAGCAGCCAAGATTCGGCCTACAATGAGCAGTTCTTC.

This rearrangement joins TRBV5-1 to TRBJ2-3; D is perhaps TRBD2 (5 bases). This CDR3 region has 13 residues. From germline, CDR1 is SGHRS and CDR2 YFSETQ. Trimming left V 2 bases short and J 3 bases short, with 7 bases between. CDR3 protein: CASSFRGTDTQYF. Here the CDR3 DNA reads TGCGCCAGCAGCTTCCGGGGTACAGATACGCAGTATTTT. Full variable domain (remainder filled in from reference TRBV5-1 and TRBJ2-3): KAGVTQTPRYLIKTRGQQVTLSCSPISGHRSVSWYQQTPGQGLQFLFEYFSETQRNKGNFPGRFSGRQFSNSRSEMNVSTLELGDSALYLCASSFRGTDTQYFGPGTRLTVL.

The genes are TRBV9 and TRBJ1-6, with D maybe TRBD1 (5 bases). The CDR3 is 15 residues long. Germline-derived CDR1 and CDR2 are SGDLS and YYNGEE. Deletions cut 3 bases from V and 5 bases from J, with 12 bases between. CDR3 loop: CASSDPGTNNSPLHF. The CDR3 DNA is TGTGCCAGCAGCGACCCCGGGACCAATAATTCACCCCTCCACTTT.

Only one count was recorded for this clone. The chain couples TRBV25-1 to TRBJ2-5; 8 bases fit TRBD1. Germline CDR1 reads MGHDK; CDR2 reads SYGVNS. This CDR3 has 14 residues. Unmatched junction bases numbered 2, after V lost 1 base and J lost 4 bases. CDR3 residues: CASSESRGRETQYF. The CDR3 DNA reads TGTGCCAGCAGTGAATCCAGGGGGCGAGAGACCCAGTACTTC.

This clone is labeled medium-sized (0.01 to 0.1%). This sequence joins TRBV7-3 and TRBJ2-2; D call uncertain. The CDR3 is 14 residues long. CDR1 SGHTA and CDR2 FQGTGA come from the germline V gene. V lost 4 bases to trimming and J lost 0 bases, with 6 bases between them. This chain's CDR3 is CASSWQPNTGELFF. DNA of the CDR3: TGTGCCAGCAGCTGGCAACCGAACACCGGGGAGCTGTTTTTT.

V gene TRBV2 combines with J gene TRBJ2-6, with D unclear. The length of the CDR3 is 14 residues. The germline V gene has CDR1 SNHLY and CDR2 FYNNEI. The V end lost 6 bases, the J end lost 2 bases, and 8 bases lay between the germline ends. CDR3 nucleotide sequence: TGTGCCAGCAGGGTTGGACCTGGGGCCAACGTCCTGACTTTC. Translated: CASRVGPGANVLTF.

The chain employs TRBV6-5 and TRBJ1-1, with D uncertain. Germline V gene lookup returns CDR1 MNHEY and CDR2 SVGAGI. Trimming cost V 6 bases and J 9 bases, with 11 bases left between them. The CDR3 contains 11 residues. The CDR3 protein is CASSSSVKAFF. Written as DNA, the CDR3 is TGTGCCAGCAGCTCCTCGGTAAAAGCTTTCTTT.

This chain uses TRBV28 with TRBJ2-7, with TRBD2 as a possible D gene (6 bases). Germline V gene lookup returns CDR1 MDHEN and CDR2 SYDVKM. The CDR3 consists of 14 residues. Trimming pared 8 bases from V and 2 bases from J, leaving 16 bases between. The CDR3 DNA reads as TGTGCCAGCCGACACAGGAGGGGACCCTACGAGCAGTACTTC. Protein product: CASRHRRGPYEQYF.

The rearrangement links TRBV30 to TRBJ2-3; no reliable D call. This CDR3 is built from 13 residues. V lost 4 bases, J lost 0 bases, and 8 bases lay in between. Germline V gene lookup returns CDR1 GTSNPN and CDR2 SVGIG (reference sequence). CDR3 nucleotide sequence: TGTGCCTGGATGGCACTAAGCACAGATACGCAGTATTTT. Translation: CAWMALSTDTQYF.

A few counts support this clone. Distinct nucleotide sequences in the sample also encode this CDR3. The chain recombines TRBV19 with TRBJ2-5, with no clear D. V was pared by 3 bases and J by 2 bases, with 10 bases between. Germline V gene lookup returns CDR1 LNHDA and CDR2 SQIVND (reference sequence). The CDR3 is made up of 14 amino acids. The CDR3 nucleotides are TGTGCCAGTAGTATTAAGGGTTCACAAGAGACCCAGTACTTC. As protein: CASSIKGSQETQYF.